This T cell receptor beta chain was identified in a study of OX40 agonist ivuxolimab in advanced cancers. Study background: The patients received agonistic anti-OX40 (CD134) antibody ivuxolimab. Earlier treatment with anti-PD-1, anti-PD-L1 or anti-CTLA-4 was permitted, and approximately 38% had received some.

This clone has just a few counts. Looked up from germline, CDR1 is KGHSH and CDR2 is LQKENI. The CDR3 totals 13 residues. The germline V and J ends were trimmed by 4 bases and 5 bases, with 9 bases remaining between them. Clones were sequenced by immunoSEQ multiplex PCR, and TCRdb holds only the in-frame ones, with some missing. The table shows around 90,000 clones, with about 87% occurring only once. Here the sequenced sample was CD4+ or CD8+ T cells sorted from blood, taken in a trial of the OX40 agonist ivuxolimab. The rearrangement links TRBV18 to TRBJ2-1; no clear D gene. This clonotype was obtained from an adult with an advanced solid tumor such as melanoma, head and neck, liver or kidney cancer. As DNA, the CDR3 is TGTGCCAGCTCACGAGAGAGACACAATGAGCAGTTCTTC. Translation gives CASSRERHNEQFF.